This TCR beta chain is from a study of early T cells in non-severe SARS-CoV-2 infection. CDR3 size: 14 residues. CDR1 is SNHLY and CDR2 is FYNNEI in the germline V gene. V trimming: 5 bases; J trimming: 2 bases; junction bases outside the gene matches: 4. This clonotype was observed many times. Unique molecular identifiers were attached to individual cDNA molecules. TCRdb re-analysed the 5' RACE reads in MiXCR, keeping a single row per CDR3 protein. The sample includes 60,000 or so distinct CDR3 sequences, about 15% of them seen just once. This clonotype originated in an adult who was a healthcare worker with PCR-confirmed SARS-CoV-2 infection or an uninfected control (not recorded which). Sequences were derived from whole blood, sampled at baseline. V gene TRBV2 combines with J gene TRBJ2-3; TRBD2 matches 7 bases. The CDR3 is CASSRGDYTDTQYF. CDR3 DNA sequence: TGTGCCAGCAGTCGAGGGGACTACACAGATACGCAGTATTTT.